These T cell receptor beta chains were read from a single sample in a study of memory CD4+ T cells and cytomegalovirus serostatus. Using immunoSEQ multiplex PCR, the repertoire was profiled, and TCRdb retains in-frame clones only, with some absent. The top ten clones hold less than 2.5% of a sample with tens of thousands of clones, around 83% of them seen once. Sequencing was performed on memory CD4+ T cells from blood. These receptor sequences come from an adult in good health and CMV-seropositive. CDR3s include the opening cysteine and the closing phenylalanine or tryptophan. The order of the fields is clone size, V gene, D gene, J gene, CDR3 protein, CDR3 DNA. D genes are given only for firm matches. Rows may omit the clone size; those that give it use once, few, many or a size class.

size: -
V: TRBV7-8
D: -
J: TRBJ2-1
CDR3: CAAGSYNEQFF
DNA: TGTGCCGCGGGGTCCTACAATGAGCAGTTCTTC

size: -
V: TRBV19
D: -
J: TRBJ1-6
CDR3: CASSIKRAMYSPLHF
DNA: TGTGCCAGTAGTATTAAAAGGGCTATGTACTCACCCCTCCACTTT

size: -
V: TRBV7-2
D: -
J: TRBJ2-5
CDR3: CASSPDARVRSQYF
DNA: TGTGCCAGCAGCCCGGACGCACGGGTTCGGTCCCAGTACTTC

size: -
V: TRBV6-6
D: -
J: TRBJ1-2
CDR3: CASSAIETNTDGYTF
DNA: TGTGCCAGCAGTGCAATCGAGACAAATACAGATGGCTACACCTTC

size: -
V: TRBV7-2
D: TRBD2
J: TRBJ2-3
CDR3: CASSWTASGGIITDTQYF
DNA: TGTGCCAGCAGCTGGACGGCTAGCGGGGGAATAATCACAGATACGCAGTATTTT

size: -
V: TRBV7-3
D: -
J: TRBJ2-3
CDR3: CASSLTGGREDTQYF
DNA: TGTGCCAGCAGCTTAACCGGGGGAAGGGAAGATACGCAGTATTTT

size: -
V: TRBV7-9
D: TRBD2
J: TRBJ2-5
CDR3: CASSLRMGGQETQYF
DNA: TGTGCCAGCAGCTTAAGGATGGGAGGGCAAGAGACCCAGTACTTC

size: once
V: TRBV19
D: TRBD2
J: TRBJ2-7
CDR3: CASIRLLAGASSSYEQYF
DNA: TGTGCCAGTATAAGATTGTTAGCGGGAGCGTCGAGCTCCTACGAGCAGTACTTC

size: -
V: TRBV5-1
D: -
J: TRBJ2-3
CDR3: CASSQEADTQYF
DNA: TGCGCCAGCAGCCAAGAAGCAGATACGCAGTATTTT

size: -
V: TRBV10-3
D: -
J: TRBJ1-3
CDR3: CAISDGGERAGNTIYF
DNA: TGTGCCATCAGTGACGGTGGGGAGCGTGCTGGAAACACCATATATTTT

size: -
V: TRBV5-4
D: TRBD2
J: TRBJ2-3
CDR3: CASSKGGLAGVLTDTQYF
DNA: TGTGCCAGCAGCAAGGGAGGGCTAGCGGGAGTATTAACAGATACGCAGTATTTT

size: few
V: TRBV5-4
D: TRBD1
J: TRBJ1-4
CDR3: CASSVGQGFEKLFF
DNA: TGTGCCAGCAGCGTGGGACAGGGGTTTGAAAAACTGTTTTTT

size: once
V: TRBV18
D: -
J: TRBJ1-5
CDR3: CASSPVLLGQPQHF
DNA: TGTGCCAGCTCACCGGTCCTATTGGGTCAGCCCCAGCATTTT

size: -
V: TRBV7-2
D: -
J: TRBJ2-5
CDR3: CASRPFPTETQYF
DNA: TGTGCCAGCAGACCGTTTCCCACAGAGACCCAGTACTTC

size: -
V: TRBV4-1
D: TRBD1
J: TRBJ2-7
CDR3: CASSQGGTGLTYEQYF
DNA: TGCGCCAGCAGCCAAGGCGGGACAGGGCTCACCTACGAGCAGTACTTC

size: -
V: TRBV5-4
D: TRBD1
J: TRBJ1-3
CDR3: CASSLGTGQAGNTIYF
DNA: TGTGCCAGCAGCTTGGGAACGGGACAGGCGGGAAACACCATATATTTT

size: few
V: TRBV2
D: -
J: TRBJ1-4
CDR3: CASRQDATNEKLFF
DNA: TGTGCCAGCAGACAGGACGCAACTAATGAAAAACTGTTTTTT

size: -
V: TRBV5-6
D: -
J: TRBJ1-2
CDR3: CASSPLDWTASYGYTF
DNA: TGTGCCAGCAGCCCACTCGATTGGACAGCTTCCTATGGCTACACCTTC

size: -
V: TRBV2
D: -
J: TRBJ1-3
CDR3: CASSEGGGGNTIYF
DNA: TGTGCCAGCAGTGAAGGGGGAGGTGGAAACACCATATATTTT

size: -
V: TRBV7-6
D: -
J: TRBJ1-4
CDR3: CASSLAPATNEKLFF
DNA: TGTGCCAGCAGCTTAGCGCCAGCAACTAATGAAAAACTGTTTTTT

size: -
V: TRBV5-6
D: -
J: TRBJ1-3
CDR3: CASSPAAGVHTIYF
DNA: TGTGCCAGCAGCCCGGCAGCCGGGGTACACACCATATATTTT

size: -
V: TRBV11-2
D: -
J: TRBJ2-2
CDR3: CASRLTTGELFF
DNA: TGTGCCAGCCGACTAACCACCGGGGAGCTGTTTTTT

size: -
V: TRBV4-2
D: -
J: TRBJ1-5
CDR3: CASSQDLVNQPQHF
DNA: TGTGCCAGCAGCCAAGATCTCGTCAATCAGCCCCAGCATTTT

size: -
V: TRBV6-5
D: TRBD1
J: TRBJ2-7
CDR3: CASSPRQGSSYEQYF
DNA: TGTGCCAGCAGCCCAAGACAGGGTAGCTCCTACGAGCAGTACTTC

size: few
V: TRBV5-1
D: -
J: TRBJ1-2
CDR3: CASSLWQGHGYTF
DNA: TGCGCCAGCAGCTTGTGGCAGGGCCATGGCTACACCTTC

size: -
V: TRBV19
D: TRBD1
J: TRBJ1-1
CDR3: CASSTPRRTGGNTEAFF
DNA: TGTGCCAGTAGTACCCCCCGCAGGACAGGGGGCAACACTGAAGCTTTCTTT

size: -
V: TRBV5-1
D: -
J: TRBJ2-3
CDR3: CASSEGTDTQYF
DNA: TGCGCCAGCAGCGAGGGAACAGATACGCAGTATTTT

size: -
V: TRBV5-1
D: -
J: TRBJ1-1
CDR3: CASSLQRPNTEAFF
DNA: TGCGCCAGCAGCTTACAGAGACCCAACACTGAAGCTTTCTTT

size: -
V: TRBV29-1
D: -
J: TRBJ1-2
CDR3: CSSRATGPGYTF
DNA: TGCAGCTCGAGGGCAACAGGGCCCGGCTACACCTTC

size: -
V: TRBV28
D: TRBD1
J: TRBJ2-6
CDR3: CASSPPGQVNSGANVLTF
DNA: TGTGCCAGCAGCCCCCCGGGACAGGTAAACTCTGGGGCCAACGTCCTGACTTTC

size: -
V: TRBV5-5
D: -
J: TRBJ1-3
CDR3: CASSDLRIRSSGNTIYF
DNA: TGTGCCAGCAGCGATCTTCGAATTCGCAGCTCTGGAAACACCATATATTTT

size: -
V: TRBV19
D: TRBD2
J: TRBJ2-1
CDR3: CASSRRTSGRDNEQFF
DNA: TGTGCCAGTAGCCGTAGGACTAGCGGGAGAGACAATGAGCAGTTCTTC

size: -
V: TRBV28
D: -
J: TRBJ1-2
CDR3: CASSHRQGRLFYTF
DNA: TGTGCCAGCAGTCACAGGCAGGGTCGTTTATTCTACACCTTC

size: -
V: TRBV18
D: -
J: TRBJ1-2
CDR3: CASSPVTENYGYTF
DNA: TGTGCCAGCTCACCAGTGACAGAGAACTATGGCTACACCTTC

size: -
V: TRBV29-1
D: -
J: TRBJ2-2
CDR3: CSVDQGTGELFF
DNA: TGCAGCGTTGACCAGGGCACCGGGGAGCTGTTTTTT

size: -
V: TRBV29-1
D: TRBD1
J: TRBJ1-2
CDR3: CSVEGTGVGGYTF
DNA: TGCAGCGTTGAAGGGACAGGGGTCGGTGGCTACACCTTC

size: -
V: TRBV7-9
D: TRBD1
J: TRBJ1-1
CDR3: CASSVGTAEAFF
DNA: TGTGCCAGCAGCGTGGGGACAGCTGAAGCTTTCTTT

size: -
V: TRBV4-1
D: TRBD1
J: TRBJ1-2
CDR3: CASKYLGTGYYGYTF
DNA: TGCGCCAGCAAATACCTCGGGACAGGCTACTATGGCTACACCTTC

size: -
V: TRBV6-5
D: TRBD1
J: TRBJ1-2
CDR3: CASLGGSSGYTF
DNA: TGTGCCAGTTTAGGGGGCAGTAGTGGCTACACCTTC

size: -
V: TRBV6-1
D: -
J: TRBJ1-6
CDR3: CASSEMGPRSPLHF
DNA: TGTGCCAGCAGTGAAATGGGTCCACGGTCACCCCTCCACTTT

size: -
V: TRBV7-2
D: -
J: TRBJ2-3
CDR3: CASSSREGYTQYF
DNA: TGTGCCAGCAGCTCGAGGGAAGGGTATACGCAGTATTTT

size: few
V: TRBV28
D: -
J: TRBJ2-7
CDR3: CASSSTREQYF
DNA: TGTGCCAGCAGTTCGACTCGGGAGCAGTACTTC

size: -
V: TRBV7-3
D: -
J: TRBJ2-2
CDR3: CASSPQGSSSGELFF
DNA: TGTGCCAGCAGCCCCCAGGGGAGCTCGAGCGGGGAGCTGTTTTTT

size: -
V: TRBV5-1
D: TRBD1
J: TRBJ1-1
CDR3: CASSLDGQGMNTEAFF
DNA: TGCGCCAGCAGCTTGGACGGACAGGGTATGAACACTGAAGCTTTCTTT

size: -
V: TRBV4-1
D: -
J: TRBJ2-7
CDR3: CASSQDQGGMVEQYF
DNA: TGCGCCAGCAGCCAAGATCAGGGGGGCATGGTCGAGCAGTACTTC

size: -
V: TRBV18
D: TRBD1
J: TRBJ2-7
CDR3: CASSPPDRAELANFYEQYF
DNA: TGTGCCAGCTCACCACCGGACAGGGCAGAACTCGCCAACTTCTACGAGCAGTACTTC

size: -
V: TRBV7-9
D: -
J: TRBJ2-7
CDR3: CASSFIGTRDEQYF
DNA: TGTGCCAGCAGCTTTATAGGGACGCGGGACGAGCAGTACTTC

size: -
V: TRBV7-9
D: TRBD2
J: TRBJ2-7
CDR3: CASSLTKASGTYEQYF
DNA: TGTGCCAGCAGCTTAACGAAGGCTAGCGGTACCTACGAGCAGTACTTC

size: -
V: TRBV5-1
D: -
J: TRBJ2-2
CDR3: CASSPGVGTGELFF
DNA: TGCGCCAGCAGCCCTGGGGTGGGCACCGGGGAGCTGTTTTTT

size: -
V: TRBV28
D: -
J: TRBJ2-6
CDR3: CASTKIGFSGANVLTF
DNA: TGTGCCAGCACCAAAATAGGGTTCTCTGGGGCCAACGTCCTGACTTTC

size: -
V: TRBV7-9
D: -
J: TRBJ1-2
CDR3: CASSLDSRAHAGYTF
DNA: TGTGCCAGCAGCTTAGATTCTAGGGCTCACGCAGGCTACACCTTC

size: medium-sized
V: TRBV28
D: TRBD1
J: TRBJ1-5
CDR3: CASSLGGGPNQPQHF
DNA: TGTGCCAGCAGTTTAGGAGGGGGCCCCAATCAGCCCCAGCATTTT

size: -
V: TRBV2
D: -
J: TRBJ1-2
CDR3: CASSEEGRTEYYGYTF
DNA: TGTGCCAGCAGTGAAGAGGGGAGGACTGAGTACTATGGCTACACCTTC

size: -
V: TRBV29-1
D: TRBD1
J: TRBJ2-3
CDR3: CSGGDRPADTQYF
DNA: TGCAGCGGGGGGGACAGGCCCGCAGATACGCAGTATTTT

size: few
V: TRBV10-3
D: -
J: TRBJ2-3
CDR3: CAISERGDTQYF
DNA: TGTGCCATCAGTGAGCGGGGAGATACGCAGTATTTT

size: -
V: TRBV14
D: -
J: TRBJ1-1
CDR3: CASRRGGTEAFF
DNA: TGTGCCAGCAGACGCGGGGGCACTGAAGCTTTCTTT

size: -
V: TRBV5-1
D: -
J: TRBJ2-7
CDR3: CASSLGWAEQYF
DNA: TGCGCCAGCAGCTTGGGCTGGGCCGAGCAGTACTTC

size: -
V: TRBV4-2
D: -
J: TRBJ2-3
CDR3: CASSQVGAAAVLGTDTQYF
DNA: TGTGCCAGCAGCCAAGTGGGGGCCGCGGCGGTGCTTGGCACAGATACGCAGTATTTT

size: few
V: TRBV7-8
D: -
J: TRBJ1-2
CDR3: CASSLVDRSNGYTF
DNA: TGTGCCAGCAGCTTAGTTGATAGGTCCAATGGCTACACCTTC

size: -
V: TRBV6-5
D: TRBD1
J: TRBJ1-1
CDR3: CASTQGGTGGTEAFF
DNA: TGTGCCAGCACCCAGGGAGGGACAGGGGGAACTGAAGCTTTCTTT